This TCR beta chain was recovered during a study of CD8 T cells in ankylosing spondylitis. Regarding the study as a whole: Roughly eight highly homologous variants formed a TCR beta motif that appeared characteristic of ankylosing spondylitis blood.

In TCRdb, the 5' RACE reads were re-called with MiXCR into one record per CDR3 protein. Here the sample spans 100,000 to 150,000 distinct CDR3 sequences, about an eighth being singletons. CDR3 length: 14 residues. The V gene lost 6 bases and the J gene lost 8 bases, with 17 bases spanning the gap. Germline V gene lookup returns CDR1 MNHEY and CDR2 SMNVEV (reference sequence). Note on this clonotype: The antigen is undetermined.

V gene TRBV27 combines with J gene TRBJ2-1; a possible D gene is TRBD1 (5 bases). The clonotype was recovered from a female donor with ankylosing spondylitis or in good health (not recorded which). Sequenced: blood, either unsorted or a sorted T cell fraction (not recorded which). In DNA form, the CDR3 reads TGTGCCAGCAGCTTAAGGGATGGGGCGTATGAGCAGTTCTTC. This translates into CASSLRDGAYEQFF.